This TCR beta chain stems from a study of blood T cell repertoires in COVID-19. Study-wide context: Whether acute or convalescent, the COVID-19 samples came from the United States, Italy and Spain. In each case, the material was cDNA or gDNA derived from T cells, B-cell-depleted T cells, or PBMCs.

Profiled with immunoSEQ multiplex PCR; TCRdb holds only in-frame clones, not every one. The data show roughly 16,000 clones, with around 88% seen just once and 2.7% held by the top ten. Trimming removed 7 bases from V and 12 bases from J; junction bases left unmatched: 14. The CDR3 has 15 amino acids. The germline CDR1 and CDR2 sequences are LGHNT and FRNRAP. The sample was peripheral blood. The gene calls are TRBV12-5 and TRBJ2-1; 11 bases align to TRBD2. This TCR was recovered from a human donor in a cohort sampled during active COVID-19. The CDR3 nucleotides are TGTGCTAGTGCCCCGGTCGGGACTAGCGGTTTCCTGCAGTTCTTC. It codes for CASAPVGTSGFLQFF.